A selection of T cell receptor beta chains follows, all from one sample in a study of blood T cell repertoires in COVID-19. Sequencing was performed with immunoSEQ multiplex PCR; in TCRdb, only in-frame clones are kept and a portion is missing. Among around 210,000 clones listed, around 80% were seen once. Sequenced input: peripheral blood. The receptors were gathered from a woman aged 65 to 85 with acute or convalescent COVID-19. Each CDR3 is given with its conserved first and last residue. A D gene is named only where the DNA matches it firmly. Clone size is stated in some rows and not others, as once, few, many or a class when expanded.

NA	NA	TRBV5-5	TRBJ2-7	TGTGCCAGCAGCTTAGCGCCAGGGGGACTCTACGAGCAGTACTTC	CASSLAPGGLYEQYF
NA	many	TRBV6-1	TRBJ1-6	TGTGCCAGCAGTGAAGTATCCGGGACTTATAATTCACCCCTCCACTTT	CASSEVSGTYNSPLHF
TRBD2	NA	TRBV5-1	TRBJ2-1	TGCGCCAGCAGCGGACTAGCGGGAGGGCCGGATGAGCAGTTCTTC	CASSGLAGGPDEQFF
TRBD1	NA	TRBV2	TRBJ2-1	TGTGCCAGCAGTTACGACAGGGGGTTAGGTGAGCAGTTCTTC	CASSYDRGLGEQFF
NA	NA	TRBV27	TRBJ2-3	TGTGCCAGCAGTTCCACATTAGCAGACACAGATACGCAGTATTTT	CASSSTLADTDTQYF
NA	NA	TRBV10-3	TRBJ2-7	TGTGCCACCCGGGAACAATACGAGCAGTACTTC	CATREQYEQYF
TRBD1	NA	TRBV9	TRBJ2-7	TGTGCCAGCAGTGTCGCCGGGACAGGGGCATCCTACGAGCAGTACTTC	CASSVAGTGASYEQYF
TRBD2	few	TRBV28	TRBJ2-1	TGTGCCAGCAGTGGACTCCGGGAGGGCTCCTACAATGAGCAGTTCTTC	CASSGLREGSYNEQFF
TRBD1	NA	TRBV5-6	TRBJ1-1	TGTGCCAGCAGCTCGGGGGCGGGGACAGGGGGATACGACACTGAAGCTTTCTTT	CASSSGAGTGGYDTEAFF
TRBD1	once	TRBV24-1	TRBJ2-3	TGTGCCACCAGTGCCGTCGGGACAGGGAGCGCAGATACGCAGTATTTT	CATSAVGTGSADTQYF
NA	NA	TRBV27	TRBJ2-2	TGTGCCAGCAGATTTGGGCCCCTGGCTGGCACCGGGGAGCTGTTTTTT	CASRFGPLAGTGELFF
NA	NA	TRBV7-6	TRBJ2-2	TGTGCCAGCAGCTTAGGGAGGAACACCGGGGAGCTGTTTTTT	CASSLGRNTGELFF
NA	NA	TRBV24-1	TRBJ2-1	TGTGCCACCAGTCGGACGGGGGTCGATGAGCAGTTCTTC	CATSRTGVDEQFF
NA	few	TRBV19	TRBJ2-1	TGTGCCAGTAGCCCGGTGGGGCGCTCCTACAATGAGCAGTTCTTC	CASSPVGRSYNEQFF
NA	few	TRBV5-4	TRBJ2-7	TGTGCCAGCAGCTTCCGAGGGAGTGACGAGCAGTACTTC	CASSFRGSDEQYF
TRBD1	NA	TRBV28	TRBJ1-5	TGTGCCAGCAGGACGGACAGGGGCGGGAGACTGCCCCAGCATTTT	CASRTDRGGRLPQHF
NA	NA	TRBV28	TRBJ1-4	TGTGCCAGCAGTTTCCTTCTAGCGGGAGGGCCCCATGAAAAACTGTTTTTT	CASSFLLAGGPHEKLFF
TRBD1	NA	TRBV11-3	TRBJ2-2	TGTGCCAGCAGCTCAGGGACAGGGAGGAACACCGGGGAGCTGTTTTTT	CASSSGTGRNTGELFF
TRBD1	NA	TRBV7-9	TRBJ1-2	TGTGCCAGCAGAGGGACAGGTGGTGGCTACACCTTC	CASRGTGGGYTF
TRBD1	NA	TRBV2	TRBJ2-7	TGTGCCAGCAGTGAAGCGCTTCTCGCAGGGGGCTACGAGCAGTACTTC	CASSEALLAGGYEQYF
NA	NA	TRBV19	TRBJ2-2	TGTGCCAGTAGTATAGTGGGGGGCACCGGGGAGCTGTTTTTT	CASSIVGGTGELFF
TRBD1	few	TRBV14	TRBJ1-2	TGTGCCAGCAGCCAATGGAGGACAGGGGGCGGTTATGGCTACACCTTC	CASSQWRTGGGYGYTF